The text below deals with one T cell receptor beta chain. The data were obtained in a study of blood T cell repertoires in COVID-19. Study summary: COVID-19 samples, acute and convalescent, were from the United States, Italy and Spain.

The protocol was immunoSEQ multiplex PCR, while the TCRdb copy is restricted to in-frame clones and leaves out a portion. The sample lists almost 500,000 clones; about 85% were seen once. The V end lost 3 bases, the J end lost 5 bases, and 22 bases lay between the germline ends. Germline lookup yields CDR1 LGHDT and CDR2 YNNKEL (reference sequence). The CDR3 runs 18 residues. The sample consisted of PBMCs or T cells enriched from blood (not recorded which). The V call is TRBV3-1 (or the pseudogene TRBV3-2), the J call TRBJ1-4; possibly TRBD1 for D (5 bases). This clonotype was sampled from a woman aged 60-75 years who had recovered from COVID-19. CDR3 sequence reads: CASSQSHKAGTENEKLFF. The CDR3 DNA sequence: TGTGCCAGCAGCCAGAGCCACAAGGCGGGGACGGAGAATGAAAAACTGTTTTTT.